The 21 T cell receptor beta chains in this list originate from one sample, sequenced in a study of T cell responses to AZD1222 COVID-19 vaccine (dated by TCRdb to the early 2020s). The method behind the library was the immunoSEQ multiplex PCR assay. The table comes from immuneACCESS by way of TCRdb, which keeps in-frame sequences with V and J called. Part of the clones is missing from these tables; in studies checked, under half for an unresolved V gene and the rest for unknown reasons. This sample has 70,000 to 85,000 clones in its table, and more than 80% of those were observed once. The ten top clones hold roughly 2.7% of the sample. The time point label here, explained by the study, means: baseline before first vaccination. Material: peripheral blood, obtained on day 0 of AZD1222 vaccination. These receptors were collected from an adult in good health.

The genes are TRBV4-2 and TRBJ2-1; tentative D call: TRBD2 (7 bases). Trimming removed 0 bases from V and 4 bases from J, with 10 bases in between. The CDR3 is 15 amino acids. The V gene's germline CDR1 is LGHNA and CDR2 YNFKEQ. The CDR3 reads CASSQEAGTYNEQFF. The CDR3 DNA is TGTGCCAGCAGCCAAGAAGCGGGGACATACAATGAGCAGTTCTTC.

The chain is built from TRBV7-9 and TRBJ2-3; TRBD1 is a possible D gene (5 bases). This CDR3 has 16 amino acids. CDR1 SEHNR and CDR2 FQNEAQ come from the germline V gene (reference sequence). Trimming pared 4 bases from V and 1 base from J, leaving 15 bases between. The CDR3 loop reads CASSSRLVGGTDTQYF. The CDR3 DNA sequence: TGTGCCAGCAGCTCCCGCCTTGTAGGGGGCACAGATACGCAGTATTTT. Looking up the rest from reference TRBV7-9 and TRBJ2-3 gives the full variable domain: DTGVSQNPRHKITKRGQNVTFRCDPISEHNRLYWYRQTLGQGPEFLTYFQNEAQLEKSRLLSDRFSAERPKGSFSTLEIQRTEQGDSAMYLCASSSRLVGGTDTQYFGPGTRLTVL.

DNA for the CDR3: TGTGCCAGCAGCACCCCCGTAGCTAACTATGGCTACACCTTC. It codes for CASSTPVANYGYTF. This chain joins TRBV5-4 and TRBJ1-2; no clear D. The CDR3 totals 14 residues. Trimming cost V 4 bases and J 0 bases, with 10 bases left between them. CDR1 is SGHNT, CDR2 YYREEE, per germline (reference sequence).

Of note for this clone: Other DNA sequences within the sample encode an identical CDR3. The genes are TRBV4-3 and TRBJ1-6; D is perhaps TRBD1 (6 bases). The CDR3 is 17 amino acids. CDR1 and CDR2 from the germline V gene are LGHNA and YSLEER. V shed 5 bases and J shed 1 base, with 15 bases lying between them. DNA for the CDR3: TGCGCCAGCAGCGTTAGTACAGGGAGTTCCTATAATTCACCCCTCCACTTT. It specifies CASSVSTGSSYNSPLHF.

This chain connects TRBV19 to TRBJ1-2; tentatively, D is TRBD1 (6 bases). Germline V gives CDR1 LNHDA, CDR2 SQIVND (reference sequence). The CDR3 runs to 15 residues. V lost 2 bases and J lost 2, with 12 bases in between. CDR3 residues: CASSIPAGQNYGYTF. The CDR3 region has the DNA TGTGCCAGTAGTATACCCGCTGGACAGAACTATGGCTACACCTTC.

V gene TRBV6-1 combines with J gene TRBJ2-5; 9 bases are shared with TRBD2. Trimming at V came to 5 bases and at J to 5 bases, leaving 6 bases not matched to a gene. The CDR3 sequence is 14 residues long. Germline-derived CDR1 and CDR2 are MNHNS and SASEGT. CDR3 DNA: TGTGCCAGCAGTCAGGCGAGCGGGAGGGAGACCCAGTACTTC. Its translation: CASSQASGRETQYF.

The rearrangement joins TRBV18 to TRBJ1-2; 12 nucleotides agree with TRBD1. CDR3 length equals 15 residues. J lost 8 bases, V lost 3 bases, and 7 bases had no gene match. Germline values: CDR1 KGHSH, CDR2 LQKENI. CDR3 amino acids: CASSPPGQGARGYTF. CDR3 in DNA: TGTGCCAGCTCACCCCCGGGACAGGGGGCCAGAGGCTACACCTTC.

The CDR3 here is CASSFKGGDQPQHF. DNA of the CDR3: TGTGCCAGCAGTTTCAAGGGGGGAGATCAGCCCCAGCATTTT. V usage is TRBV27 and J usage is TRBJ1-5; weak D call: TRBD1 (6 bases). The CDR3 is 14 residues long. V was cut by 3 bases and J by 5 bases, with 11 bases left in between. Germline V gives CDR1 MNHEY, CDR2 SMNVEV (reference sequence).

This chain connects TRBV11-2 to TRBJ1-4, with 8 bases lining up with TRBD1. Germline CDR1 is SGHAT and CDR2 is FQNNGV. V trimming: 5 bases; J trimming: 8 bases; junction bases outside the gene matches: 10. The CDR3 is 15 amino acids. This CDR3 reads CASSPRQGRGEKLFF. DNA for the CDR3: TGTGCCAGCAGCCCGAGACAGGGGCGGGGGGAAAAACTGTTTTTT.

This clone appeared once. The rearrangement uses TRBV7-2 and TRBJ2-1; TRBD2 matches 15 bases. The germline V gene encodes CDR1 SGHTA and CDR2 FQGNSA. This CDR3 comprises 18 residues. V dropped 5 bases and J dropped 3; count of bases not matched to a gene: 8. The DNA for the CDR3 is TGTGCCAGCAGCCTAGGGACTAGCGGGAGGAGGGTCTACAATGAGCAGTTCTTC. It codes for CASSLGTSGRRVYNEQFF.

This clone was seen only a few times. This rearrangement joins TRBV9 to TRBJ2-1, with TRBD1 matching over 7 bases. With V trimmed by 3 bases and J by 2 bases, 5 bases remained unmatched. Looked up from germline, CDR1 is SGDLS and CDR2 is YYNGEE. The CDR3 runs to 15 residues. CDR3 sequence: CASSAHRGTYNEQFF. The CDR3 region has the DNA TGTGCCAGCAGCGCACACAGGGGCACCTACAATGAGCAGTTCTTC.

This clone showed up just a few times. CDR3 residues: CASSDSMGLRGYTF. The DNA for the CDR3 is TGTGCCAGCAGTGACTCGATGGGGTTGCGAGGCTACACCTTC. The chain couples TRBV6-4 to TRBJ1-2; no firm D call. The CDR3 is 14 residues long. Germline loops: CDR1 MRHNA, CDR2 SNTAGT. V was cut by 0 bases and J by 8 bases, with 13 bases left in between.

The chain links TRBV6-6 to TRBJ2-7; 7 bases fit TRBD2. Germline V gives CDR1 MNHNY, CDR2 SVGAGI (reference sequence). The CDR3 spans 16 residues. Trimming at V came to 2 bases and at J to 0 bases, leaving 7 bases not matched to a gene. CDR3: CASSYGGDGPSYEQYF. DNA of the CDR3: TGTGCCAGCAGTTACGGGGGGGACGGCCCCTCCTACGAGCAGTACTTC.

V gene TRBV29-1 combines with J gene TRBJ1-2; D perhaps matches TRBD1 (5 bases). Trimming took off 2 bases at V and 4 bases at J, with 11 bases between the two ends. Germline-derived CDR1 and CDR2 are SQVTM and ANQGSEA. This CDR3 has 13 residues. CDR3 loop: CSVETGTGYGYTF. In DNA form, the CDR3 reads TGCAGCGTTGAAACGGGGACTGGCTATGGCTACACCTTC.

The chain employs TRBV12-1 and TRBJ1-5. TRBV12-1 has pseudogene status. CDR3 length: 13 amino acids. CDR3 DNA: TGTGCCAGCAGCTCGGGGGGGGCCCAGCCCCAGCATTTT. This codes for CASSSGGAQPQHF.

The J gene is TRBJ2-3, the V gene TRBV2, with D possibly matching TRBD2 (6 bases). The germline gives CDR1 SNHLY, CDR2 FYNNEI. Trimming shortened V by 6 bases and J by 1 base, and 14 bases separated the two germline ends. The CDR3 has 15 amino acids. The CDR3 sequence: CASRKTRTGTDTQYF. The CDR3 DNA follows: TGTGCCAGCAGGAAGACTAGAACGGGCACAGATACGCAGTATTTT. Filled out from reference TRBV2 and TRBJ2-3, the complete variable domain reads EPEVTQTPSHQVTQMGQEVILRCVPISNHLYFYWYRQILGQKVEFLVSFYNNEISEKSEIFDDQFSVERPDGSNFTLKIRSTKLEDSAMYFCASRKTRTGTDTQYFGPGTRLTVL.

The sample holds a few counts of this clone. CDR3 sequence (DNA): TGTGCCAGCAGCCCCGGACTAGGCAATGAGCAGTTCTTC. Protein: CASSPGLGNEQFF. The V and J genes are TRBV7-3 and TRBJ2-1, with TRBD2 matching 7 bases. CDR3 length: 13 residues. Germline V gives CDR1 SGHTA, CDR2 FQGTGA. Germline trimming cut 5 bases from V and 6 bases from J; bases unmatched to any gene: 4.

The gene calls are TRBV6-5 and TRBJ2-3; D is uncertain. The CDR3 runs to 15 residues. CDR1 MNHEY and CDR2 SVGAGI come from the germline V gene. Trimming took off 2 bases at V and 8 bases at J, with 17 bases between the two ends. The CDR3 nucleotides read TGTGCCAGCAGTTACGATTGGGCGACAACATCTACGCAGTATTTT. Encoded protein: CASSYDWATTSTQYF.

DNA for the CDR3: TGTGCCAGCTCACCTGGACGTGACACTGAAGCTTTCTTT. Translation gives CASSPGRDTEAFF. The gene calls are TRBV18 and TRBJ1-1; D remains unclear. The V end lost 3 bases, the J end lost 3 bases, and 8 bases lay between the germline ends. Germline loops: CDR1 KGHSH, CDR2 LQKENI. The CDR3 length is 13 residues.

This clone was recorded once. The genes are TRBV30 and TRBJ2-1; D is uncertain. The germline V gene encodes CDR1 GTSNPN and CDR2 SVGIG (reference sequence). The V end was cut by 0 bases, the J end by 7 bases, with 10 bases between. The CDR3 extends over 13 amino acids. The CDR3 is CAWSVHLRNEQFF. Here the CDR3 DNA reads TGTGCCTGGAGTGTACATCTGCGGAATGAGCAGTTCTTC. The full variable domain, in which reference TRBV30 and TRBJ2-1 provide the parts outside the CDR3, is SQTIHQWPATLVQPVGSPLSLECTVEGTSNPNLYWYRQAAGRGLQLLFYSVGIGQISSEVPQNLSASRPQDRQFILSSKKLLLSDSGFYLCAWSVHLRNEQFFGPGTRLTVL.

The CDR3 region is CASSLASGDEQYF. In nucleotides, the CDR3 is TGTGCCAGCAGCTTAGCGTCGGGAGACGAGCAGTACTTC. This chain connects TRBV7-9 to TRBJ2-7; tentative D call: TRBD2 (6 bases). This CDR3 spans 13 amino acids. Germline V gene data show CDR1 as SEHNR and CDR2 as FQNEAQ (reference sequence). V was trimmed by 0 bases and J by 5 bases, leaving 8 bases between them. The full variable domain, with the rest looked up from reference TRBV7-9 and TRBJ2-7, is DTGVSQNPRHKITKRGQNVTFRCDPISEHNRLYWYRQTLGQGPEFLTYFQNEAQLEKSRLLSDRFSAERPKGSFSTLEIQRTEQGDSAMYLCASSLASGDEQYFGPGTRLTVT.